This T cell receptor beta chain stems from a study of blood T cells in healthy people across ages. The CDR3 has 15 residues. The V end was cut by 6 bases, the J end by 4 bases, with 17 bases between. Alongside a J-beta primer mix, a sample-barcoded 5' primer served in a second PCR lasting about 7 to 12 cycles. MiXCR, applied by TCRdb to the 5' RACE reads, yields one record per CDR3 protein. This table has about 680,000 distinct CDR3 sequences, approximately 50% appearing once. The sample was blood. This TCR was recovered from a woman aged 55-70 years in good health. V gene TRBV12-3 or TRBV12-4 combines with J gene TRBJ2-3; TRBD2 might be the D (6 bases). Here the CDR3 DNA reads TGTGCCAGCAGGGGGGGACCAGGGCTGGCAGATACGCAGTATTTT. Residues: CASRGGPGLADTQYF.